The T cell receptor beta chain under discussion was sequenced for a study of T cells in Graves' hyperthyroidism and ophthalmopathy. Amplification yielded TCR beta CDR3 regions, with RNA transcripts as the source. The primer set for the first-round RT-PCR of the TCR CDR3 was HTBI. TCRdb re-called the multiplex PCR reads through MiXCR, storing one row per CDR3 protein. The table has 500,000 to 650,000 distinct CDR3 sequences, roughly 15% seen once; the top ten hold 9.5% to 15%. At least ten counts were recorded for this clonotype. Antigen unknown. Study results and caveats: Blood shared most expanded thyroid clonotypes above 0.001. Ophthalmopathy was told apart from stable hyperthyroidism by a 13 V-J model.

The CDR3 contains 19 residues. The junction had 11 bases not matched to a gene; V was cut back by 6 bases and J by 1 base. Exclusion followed for patients with uncontrolled infection, other autoimmune disease, pregnancy or lactation. This chain uses TRBV12-3 or TRBV12-4 with TRBJ2-3, with 15 bases matching TRBD2. This TCR was recovered from a woman between 45 and 65 years old with Graves' ophthalmopathy. Sequenced input: blood. The CDR3 loop reads CASSSGLAGGLGGTDTQYF. The CDR3 DNA sequence: TGTGCCAGCAGCTCCGGACTAGCGGGAGGGTTGGGGGGCACAGATACGCAGTATTTT.